Listed below are T cell receptor beta chains from one sample, sequenced in a study of T cell responses to AZD1222 COVID-19 vaccine. Repertoires were generated with immunoSEQ multiplex PCR, while TCRdb's copy carries only in-frame clones and drops some. The table records hundreds of thousands of clones, roughly 91% of them present only once. The sample here was peripheral blood, taken on day 0 of MenACWY control vaccination. These receptor sequences come from an adult in good health. Both conserved end residues are part of each CDR3. The D gene is left open where the match is weak.

v_gene: TRBV28; d_gene: -; CDR3aa: CASMEARGYGYTF
v_gene: TRBV30; d_gene: TRBD1; CDR3aa: CAWSFRDRGTYGYTF
v_gene: TRBV30; d_gene: -; CDR3aa: CAWSILGNQPQHF
v_gene: TRBV11-2; d_gene: TRBD2; CDR3aa: CASSSRLAGDSYEQYF
v_gene: TRBV28; d_gene: -; CDR3aa: CATSLGNTEAFF
v_gene: TRBV29-1; d_gene: -; CDR3aa: CSVEKSPCCSQHF
v_gene: TRBV27; d_gene: -; CDR3aa: CASSFGFGRPLYEQYF
v_gene: TRBV7-2; d_gene: -; CDR3aa: CASSPGGGLNYGYTF
v_gene: TRBV2; d_gene: TRBD1; CDR3aa: CASGGQGNTGELFF
v_gene: TRBV24-1; d_gene: -; CDR3aa: CATSNRDLGYTF
v_gene: TRBV28; d_gene: -; CDR3aa: CASNPGGSSGNTIYF
v_gene: TRBV6-5; d_gene: TRBD1; CDR3aa: CASRRQGSGANVLTF
v_gene: TRBV3-1/TRBV3-2; d_gene: -; CDR3aa: CASSPIVIGSPLHF
v_gene: TRBV28; d_gene: -; CDR3aa: CASSSPVGANVLTF
v_gene: TRBV24-1; d_gene: -; CDR3aa: CATSLRGAGEQFF
v_gene: TRBV5-1; d_gene: TRBD1; CDR3aa: CASSPGDRRNTEAFF
v_gene: TRBV3-1/TRBV3-2; d_gene: -; CDR3aa: CASSLQGTGELFF
v_gene: TRBV5-6; d_gene: -; CDR3aa: CASSNVAARHNSPLHF
v_gene: TRBV5-6; d_gene: TRBD1; CDR3aa: CASSWGQGQPQHF
v_gene: TRBV5-1; d_gene: TRBD1; CDR3aa: CASSLTWDTGGGYGYTF
v_gene: TRBV2; d_gene: TRBD1; CDR3aa: CACNRGRSNQPQHF
v_gene: TRBV3-1/TRBV3-2; d_gene: TRBD2; CDR3aa: CASSVSGGARETQYF
v_gene: TRBV7-2; d_gene: -; CDR3aa: CASSLAGIIQETQYF
v_gene: TRBV5-6; d_gene: -; CDR3aa: CASSLANGQRRYGYTF
v_gene: TRBV30; d_gene: -; CDR3aa: CAWSGNGSPFDNEQFF
v_gene: TRBV19; d_gene: -; CDR3aa: CASSDSSSYNSPLHF
v_gene: TRBV13; d_gene: -; CDR3aa: CASSVRTQSSGNTIYF
v_gene: TRBV5-6; d_gene: -; CDR3aa: CASSLDGGPYGYTF
v_gene: TRBV6-5; d_gene: -; CDR3aa: CASSYSGAKGGELFF